This T cell receptor (beta chain) was obtained from a study of CD8 T cells in Susac syndrome. Study-level points and caveats: A relatively small number of individuals underwent TCR sequencing and HLA analysis.

Reverse transcription of roughly 0.5 to 1 ug RNA was carried out with random hexamers. Amplification of TCR beta CDR3 by immunoSEQ multiplex PCR spanned 54 Vbeta and 13 Jbeta. TCRdb independently ran MiXCR on the immunoSEQ multiplex PCR reads; one entry per CDR3 protein. In the table there are approximately 150,000 distinct CDR3 sequences, approximately 94% of which are singletons. Concerning this clonotype: Antigen unknown.

Trimming took 6 bases from V and 1 from J, leaving 11 bases between them. CDR1 is LGHDT, CDR2 YNNKEL, per germline (reference sequence). The CDR3 has 14 residues. Negative magnetic isolation gave CD8+ and CD4+ cells; FACS enriched CD8+ TEMRA. The material sequenced was CD4+ T cells from PBMCs. The clonotype was recovered from a human donor with multiple sclerosis. V gene TRBV3-1 combines with J gene TRBJ2-3, with D tentatively TRBD1 or TRBD2 (6 bases each). CDR3 bases: TGTGCCAGCAGAGGGGGGCTAGGCACAGATACGCAGTATTTT. Amino acid sequence: CASRGGLGTDTQYF.